The 2 T cell receptor beta chains in this list originate from one sample, sequenced in a study of PD-L1 blockade in urothelial cancer. This table comes from immunoSEQ multiplex PCR, and its TCRdb copy is limited to in-frame clones, with some not included. The sample contains around 70,000 clones, 90% of which appear only once. Sample time point: pretreatment peripheral blood. The sample consisted of PBMCs, taken around atezolizumab (anti-PD-L1) treatment. Receptors originate from a man in his sixties or seventies with urothelial cancer.

The chain carries TRBV11-2 and TRBJ2-7; D may be TRBD2 (5 bases). The V gene lost 0 bases and the J gene lost 0 bases, with 9 bases spanning the gap. This CDR3 region has 15 residues. Per the germline V gene, CDR1 is SGHAT and CDR2 is FQNNGV. The CDR3 spells CASSLEAEASYEQYF. The CDR3 DNA follows: TGTGCCAGCAGCTTAGAGGCGGAGGCCTCCTACGAGCAGTACTTC.

The chain couples TRBV7-9 to TRBJ2-2; D is ambiguous. Trimming cost V 5 bases and J 4 bases, with 8 bases left between them. The CDR3 has 13 amino acids. CDR1 is SEHNR, CDR2 FQNEAQ, per germline (reference sequence). The CDR3 nucleotides read TGTGCCAGCAGCCGCGGCACCACCGGGGAGCTGTTTTTT. Its translation is CASSRGTTGELFF.